Presented here are 21 T cell receptor beta chains from one specimen sequenced in a study of blood T cell repertoires in COVID-19. Some clones are missing from TCRdb's copy, which holds only in-frame ones; the method was immunoSEQ multiplex PCR. The table shows tens of thousands of clones, with roughly 90% occurring only once. The sample was peripheral blood. These receptors originate from a woman aged 80 or older with acute or convalescent COVID-19.

J is TRBJ1-2 and V is TRBV9; a weak D match, TRBD1 (6 bases). The CDR3 runs to 12 residues. In germline, CDR1 is SGDLS, CDR2 YYNGEE. Trimming shortened V by 0 bases and J by 7 bases, and 7 bases separated the two germline ends. The CDR3, as DNA: TGTGCCAGCAGCGTAGGGACAGTTGGCTACACCTTC. Its translation: CASSVGTVGYTF.

This chain connects TRBV7-2 to TRBJ2-7; D not resolved. Germline assignment: CDR1 SGHTA and CDR2 FQGNSA. This CDR3 contains 12 residues. Deletions cut 2 bases from V and 3 bases from J, with 5 bases between. The CDR3 here is CASSLSRYEQYF. The DNA for the CDR3 is TGTGCCAGCAGCTTATCCCGCTACGAGCAGTACTTC.

The J gene is TRBJ1-2, the V gene TRBV15, with 7 nucleotides matching TRBD1. The CDR3 extends over 15 amino acids. The ends lost 1 base at V and 3 bases at J; junction bases unmatched: 5. CDR1 and CDR2 from the germline V gene are LNHNV and YYDKDF (reference sequence). The CDR3 is CATSRGQGGDYGYTF. The CDR3 DNA reads TGTGCCACCAGCAGAGGACAGGGTGGAGACTATGGCTACACCTTC.

This clone showed up just once. The V call is TRBV4-1, the J call TRBJ2-1, with 9 bases lining up with TRBD1. CDR1 and CDR2 (germline): MGHRA, YSYEKL. V was pared by 0 bases and J by 8 bases, with 5 bases of the junction left unmatched. CDR3 size: 15 residues. The CDR3, as DNA: TGCGCCAGCAGCCAAGAGAGGAGGACAGGGGATGAGCAGTTCTTC. Its translation is CASSQERRTGDEQFF.

This clone was found a few times. The rearrangement uses TRBV7-2 and TRBJ2-7, with 10 bases that match TRBD2. Germline loops: CDR1 SGHTA, CDR2 FQGNSA. This CDR3 contains 15 residues. Unmatched junction bases numbered 5, after V lost 5 bases and J lost 1 base. Written as DNA, the CDR3 is TGTGCCAGCAGCCAGGGACTAGCGAAATCCTACGAGCAGTACTTC. Translation gives CASSQGLAKSYEQYF.

This chain connects TRBV6-6 to TRBJ2-7; perhaps TRBD2 as D (6 bases). The V and J ends lost 9 bases and 2 bases respectively, with 14 bases between them. The CDR3 runs to 13 residues. The germline CDR1 and CDR2 sequences are MNHNY and SVGAGI (reference sequence). CDR3 sequence reads: CASREGGPYEQYF. The CDR3 bases are TGTGCCAGTAGAGAAGGAGGGCCCTACGAGCAGTACTTC.

The CDR3 DNA reads TGTGCCAGCAGCTTGACTCCTCAAATTTTGAATGAGCAGTTCTTC. Protein sequence: CASSLTPQILNEQFF. The chain is built from TRBV7-2 and TRBJ2-1; D remains ambiguous. Per germline, CDR1 SGHTA and CDR2 FQGNSA. V dropped 3 bases and J dropped 7 bases, with 16 bases sitting between them. CDR3 length: 15 amino acids.

The V gene is TRBV25-1, the J gene TRBJ2-7; 11 bases map to TRBD2. The CDR3 runs to 17 residues. V lost 1 base, J lost 4 bases, and 9 bases stayed unmatched. The germline CDR1 and CDR2 sequences are MGHDK and SYGVNS. CDR3: CASSEFRLAGGNYEQYF. The CDR3 DNA reads as TGTGCCAGCAGTGAATTTCGTCTAGCGGGGGGAAATTACGAGCAGTACTTC.

V is TRBV5-1 and J is TRBJ2-3; D unresolved. The CDR3 extends over 16 amino acids. Germline values: CDR1 SGHRS, CDR2 YFSETQ. V was clipped by 4 bases and J by 0 bases, with 15 bases between them. CDR3 residues: CASSPSAAVSTDTQYF. The CDR3 DNA is TGCGCCAGCAGCCCCTCGGCGGCGGTTAGCACAGATACGCAGTATTTT.

The genes are TRBV29-1 and TRBJ1-4; 10 bases agree with TRBD1. Germline V gene sequence: CDR1 SQVTM, CDR2 ANQGSEA. V lost 5 bases and J lost 4; bases outside the gene matches: 7. The CDR3 sequence is 15 residues long. CDR3 DNA sequence: TGCAGCGTTAGAGCGGGACAGGGGTATAATGAAAAACTGTTTTTT. Translating gives CSVRAGQGYNEKLFF.

The chain uses TRBV5-5 and TRBJ2-7; 11 nucleotides align to TRBD2. CDR3 length equals 18 residues. The J segment lost 0 bases and the V segment lost 2 bases, leaving 10 bases of the junction unmatched. Germline V lookup: CDR1 SGHKS, CDR2 YYEKEE (reference sequence). The CDR3 sequence is CASSFSGLAVLSSYEQYF. CDR3 in DNA: TGTGCCAGCAGCTTTTCGGGACTAGCGGTCCTTAGCTCCTACGAGCAGTACTTC.

This clone has only a few counts. V and J are TRBV4-1 and TRBJ1-1; D may be TRBD1 (6 bases). Trimming removed 3 bases at V and 7 bases at J, with 9 bases between. There are 12 residues in the CDR3. CDR1 MGHRA and CDR2 YSYEKL come from the germline V gene. CDR3 region: CASSQGADEAFF. CDR3 in DNA: TGCGCCAGCAGCCAGGGGGCAGATGAAGCTTTCTTT.

This chain joins TRBV6-5 and TRBJ2-6, with D perhaps TRBD1 (6 bases). Looked up from germline, CDR1 is MNHEY and CDR2 is SVGAGI. V lost 6 bases and J 4 bases, leaving 10 bases between the germline ends. This CDR3 region has 14 residues. CDR3 loop: CASRQGPGANVLTF. For the CDR3, the DNA is TGTGCCAGCAGGCAGGGGCCGGGGGCCAACGTCCTGACTTTC.

The chain recombines TRBV23-1 with TRBJ1-1; the match to TRBD1 covers 9 bases. TRBV23-1 is an open reading frame, and its role is uncertain. The length of the CDR3 is 14 residues. V gave up 6 bases and J gave up 1 base; unmatched junction bases: 3. In nucleotides, the CDR3 is TGCGCCAGCAGCTCGACAGGGGGGAACACTGAAGCTTTCTTT. This codes for CASSSTGGNTEAFF.

The CDR3 reads CASSLDLAGVHEQFF. CDR3 DNA sequence: TGCGCCAGCAGCTTGGATCTAGCGGGAGTGCATGAGCAGTTCTTC. The chain couples TRBV5-1 to TRBJ2-1; 10 bases are shared with TRBD2. Germline V gene data show CDR1 as SGHRS and CDR2 as YFSETQ. V lost 0 bases and J lost 8; bases outside the gene matches: 5. This CDR3 has 15 amino acids.

The chain links TRBV5-1 to TRBJ2-3, with no clear D. This CDR3 is 14 amino acids long. V lost 2 bases, J lost 2 bases, and 9 bases lay in between. Germline CDR1 and CDR2: SGHRS and YFSETQ. The CDR3 here is CASSFNNPTDTQYF. In DNA, the CDR3 is TGCGCCAGCAGCTTTAACAACCCCACAGATACGCAGTATTTT.

The J gene is TRBJ2-5, the V gene TRBV28; D possibly corresponds to TRBD2 (6 bases). V shed 7 bases and J shed 4 bases, with 13 bases lying between them. The CDR3 runs to 13 residues. Germline assignment: CDR1 MDHEN and CDR2 SYDVKM. The CDR3, as DNA: TGTGCCAGCAACACGGGGCGGGGAGAGACCCAGTACTTC. It yields the protein CASNTGRGETQYF.

The rearrangement links TRBV7-8 to TRBJ1-5; TRBD1 agrees at 8 bases. CDR1 is SGHVS, CDR2 FQNEAQ, per germline. Trimming removed 4 bases from V and 6 bases from J; junction bases left unmatched: 5. The CDR3 sequence is 14 residues long. CDR3 sequence reads: CASSWTGLSQPQHF. CDR3 bases: TGTGCCAGCAGCTGGACAGGGCTCAGTCAGCCCCAGCATTTT.

The chain has TRBV28 and TRBJ1-1, with 11 bases fitting TRBD1. There are 15 residues in the CDR3. The V segment lost 2 bases and the J segment 4 bases; nucleotides outside the gene matches: 3. The germline V gene encodes CDR1 MDHEN and CDR2 SYDVKM. This chain's CDR3 is CASSLVGTGGTEAFF. CDR3 sequence (DNA): TGTGCCAGCAGTTTAGTAGGGACAGGGGGCACTGAAGCTTTCTTT.

J is TRBJ1-2 and V is TRBV18; TRBD1 is a possible D gene (6 bases). V lost 6 bases and J lost 0, with 14 bases in between. This CDR3 contains 15 residues. The V gene's germline CDR1 is KGHSH and CDR2 LQKENI. The CDR3 DNA reads as TGTGCCAGCTCTCTCGGACAGCGAGCTAACTATGGCTACACCTTC. It specifies CASSLGQRANYGYTF.

The chain recombines TRBV7-2 with TRBJ2-1; TRBD2 aligns across 8 bases. CDR1 and CDR2 from the germline V gene are SGHTA and FQGNSA. CDR3 length: 14 amino acids. Trimming at V came to 10 bases and at J to 5 bases, leaving 10 bases not matched to a gene. The CDR3 DNA is TGTGCCACCCGCCCGGGAGGGGCACACAATGAGCAGTTCTTC. This sequence encodes CATRPGGAHNEQFF.